Presented here are 27 T cell receptor beta chains from one specimen sequenced in a study of T cells in Graves' hyperthyroidism and ophthalmopathy. Researchers amplified the TCR beta CDR3 regions from RNA transcripts. TCR CDR3 underwent first-round RT-PCR with the HTBI primer set. TCRdb fed the multiplex PCR reads into MiXCR, producing one record per CDR3 protein. The sample holds a few hundred thousand distinct CDR3 sequences, 15% seen once. The sequenced sample consisted of blood. These receptors came from a woman in her 30s with Graves' hyperthyroidism.

There are many counts of this clonotype. This chain uses TRBV10-3 with TRBJ2-1; D is possibly TRBD2 (5 bases). Looked up from germline, CDR1 is ENHRY and CDR2 is SYGVKD. Between the trimmed V and J ends, which lost 10 bases and 0 bases, there was a span of 16 bases. The CDR3 is made up of 15 amino acids. CDR3 bases: TGTGCCACTTTGTCTAGCCCGAGCTCCTACAATGAGCAGTTCTTC. Translation gives CATLSSPSSYNEQFF.

This chain links TRBV4-1 with TRBJ2-7; 8 bases agree with TRBD1. After removal of 1 base from V and 2 bases from J, the junction contained 4 bases not matched to a gene. The CDR3 loop spans 15 amino acids. CDR1 MGHRA and CDR2 YSYEKL come from the germline V gene. CDR3 DNA sequence: TGCGCCAGCAGCCAAGGCGGGACAGGCCCCTACGAGCAGTACTTC. Its protein product is CASSQGGTGPYEQYF.

This clonotype was found a few times. CDR3 coding DNA: TGTGCCAGCAGTTACGAAGGTCCCCGGACGTTGGGAAACACCATATATTTT. Translated, it gives CASSYEGPRTLGNTIYF. The chain links TRBV6-5 to TRBJ1-3; D gene ambiguous. The germline gives CDR1 MNHEY, CDR2 SVGAGI. This CDR3 is 17 amino acids long. Trimming stripped 2 bases from V and 4 bases from J, with 18 bases between.

This clonotype occurred a few times. The chain uses TRBV20-1 and TRBJ2-1; a weak D match, TRBD2 (6 bases). CDR1 and CDR2 (germline): DFQATT, SNEGSKA (reference sequence). CDR3 length: 13 amino acids. V lost 3 bases, J lost 5 bases, and 11 bases lay in between. The CDR3 here is CSASRGLDNEQFF. DNA of the CDR3: TGCAGTGCTAGTCGGGGACTTGACAATGAGCAGTTCTTC.

This clonotype was detected ten times or more. The rearrangement links TRBV6-6 to TRBJ2-1; TRBD2 matches 7 bases. V shed 0 bases and J 0 bases; nucleotides not matched to a gene: 8. CDR3 length equals 18 residues. Per germline, CDR1 MNHNY and CDR2 SVGAGI (reference sequence). The CDR3 DNA is TGTGCCAGCAGTTACTCAATCCTAGCGGCAAGCTCCTACAATGAGCAGTTCTTC. This encodes CASSYSILAASSYNEQFF.

The rearrangement joins TRBV20-1 to TRBJ1-3; 8 nucleotides agree with TRBD1. CDR3 length: 14 residues. Germline V lookup: CDR1 DFQATT, CDR2 SNEGSKA (reference sequence). Trimming cost V 3 bases and J 8 bases; bases outside gene matches: 9. The CDR3 nucleotides read TGCAGTGCTAGTGGACAGGGCGGTTGGGACACCATATATTTT. Protein sequence: CSASGQGGWDTIYF.

The V call is TRBV4-1, the J call TRBJ2-3; TRBD2 matches 10 bases. The CDR3 totals 19 residues. Germline V gene lookup returns CDR1 MGHRA and CDR2 YSYEKL. The V segment lost 0 bases and the J segment 2 bases; nucleotides outside the gene matches: 11. CDR3 sequence (DNA): TGCGCCAGCAGCCAAGATCCCCTAGCGGGAGTACGAAACACAGATACGCAGTATTTT. This gives the protein CASSQDPLAGVRNTDTQYF.

The rearrangement links TRBV12-5 to TRBJ2-3, with D maybe TRBD1 (5 bases). V lost 6 bases, J lost 2 bases, and 12 bases lay in between. This CDR3 is built from 14 residues. CDR1 is LGHNT and CDR2 is FRNRAP in the germline V gene. The CDR3 DNA sequence: TGTGCTAGTGGCCTGGACATCGCCACAGATACGCAGTATTTT. Translation gives CASGLDIATDTQYF.

The V gene is TRBV27, the J gene TRBJ2-1; D call uncertain. The V and J ends lost 1 base and 0 bases respectively, with 4 bases between them. Germline V CDR1 and CDR2: MNHEY, SMNVEV (reference sequence). This CDR3 comprises 14 residues. The CDR3 is CASSLYNSYNEQFF. The CDR3 DNA sequence: TGTGCCAGCAGTTTATACAACTCCTACAATGAGCAGTTCTTC.

V and J are TRBV7-9 and TRBJ1-6; no definite D call. The CDR3 runs to 12 residues. Germline loops: CDR1 SEHNR, CDR2 FQNEAQ (reference sequence). The V end was cut by 3 bases, the J end by 9 bases, with 6 bases between. This CDR3 is CASSLGISPLHF. The CDR3 DNA reads as TGTGCCAGCAGCTTGGGGATTTCACCCCTCCACTTT.

The chain employs TRBV25-1 and TRBJ1-2; D might be TRBD1 (5 bases). The CDR3 length is 15 residues. V was shortened by 2 bases and J by 3 bases, with 13 bases between the two germline ends. CDR1 MGHDK and CDR2 SYGVNS come from the germline V gene. The CDR3 sequence is CASSEEGLGDYGYTF. CDR3 DNA: TGTGCCAGCAGTGAAGAGGGGTTAGGGGACTATGGCTACACCTTC.

The rearrangement joins TRBV19 to TRBJ2-1, with 12 bases identical to TRBD1. V shed 6 bases and J 9 bases; nucleotides not matched to a gene: 9. This CDR3 is built from 15 residues. Germline assignment: CDR1 LNHDA and CDR2 SQIVND (reference sequence). The CDR3 nucleotides are TGTGCCAGTAGGCGCCCGGGACAGGGGGCATTTGAGCAGTTCTTC. This translates into CASRRPGQGAFEQFF. Together with reference TRBV19 and TRBJ2-1, the CDR3 gives the full variable domain: DGGITQSPKYLFRKEGQNVTLSCEQNLNHDAMYWYRQDPGQGLRLIYYSQIVNDFQKGDIAEGYSVSREKKESFPLTVTSAQKNPTAFYLCASRRPGQGAFEQFFGPGTRLTVL.

This clonotype has at least ten counts. The gene calls are TRBV6-1 and TRBJ1-5, with a possible D match to TRBD1 (6 bases). The CDR3 extends over 13 amino acids. The V gene's germline CDR1 is MNHNS and CDR2 SASEGT. Trimming took off 5 bases at V and 5 bases at J, with 10 bases between the two ends. CDR3 region: CASSWTVDQPQHF. DNA for the CDR3: TGTGCCAGCAGTTGGACAGTGGATCAGCCCCAGCATTTT.

This clonotype appeared many times. This sequence joins TRBV18 and TRBJ2-7; D is perhaps TRBD1 (6 bases). There are 15 residues in the CDR3. The germline V gene has CDR1 KGHSH and CDR2 LQKENI. V gave up 3 bases and J gave up 2 bases, with 14 bases separating them. CDR3 protein: CASSPLRTAAYEQYF. Here the CDR3 DNA reads TGTGCCAGCTCACCCCTTAGGACAGCCGCCTACGAGCAGTACTTC.

In this sample, this clonotype turned up many times. This rearrangement joins TRBV12-3 or TRBV12-4 to TRBJ2-1, with D uncertain. Trimming took 6 bases from V and 7 from J, leaving 10 bases between them. This CDR3 has 12 amino acids. CDR3 in amino acids: CASSYETNEQFF. CDR3 bases: TGTGCCAGCAGCTATGAAACGAATGAGCAGTTCTTC.

The chain employs TRBV9 and TRBJ1-2, with TRBD1 matching 9 bases. CDR3 size: 14 residues. CDR1 and CDR2 from the germline V gene are SGDLS and YYNGEE. The junction had 5 bases not matched to a gene; V was cut back by 3 bases and J by 5 bases. The CDR3 sequence is CASSEPGQGYGYTF. For the CDR3, the DNA is TGTGCCAGCAGCGAGCCGGGACAGGGATATGGCTACACCTTC.

In this sample, this clonotype turned up many times. This chain links TRBV28 with TRBJ2-7; D may be TRBD2 (6 bases). The germline V and J ends were trimmed by 2 bases and 3 bases, with 17 bases remaining between them. CDR1 MDHEN and CDR2 SYDVKM come from the germline V gene. The CDR3 is 16 residues long. This CDR3 reads CASSLPRGAGYYEQYF. Here the CDR3 DNA reads TGTGCCAGCAGTTTACCCCGCGGGGCTGGGTACTACGAGCAGTACTTC.

This clonotype was found a few times. The chain employs TRBV10-3 and TRBJ2-7; D may be TRBD2 (6 bases). Germline CDR1 ENHRY, CDR2 SYGVKD. The V and J ends lost 11 bases and 3 bases respectively, with 14 bases between them. The CDR3 runs to 12 residues. CDR3 DNA: TGTGCCGACGGGACTCGCCGCTACGAGCAGTACTTC. This encodes CADGTRRYEQYF.

V and J are TRBV7-8 and TRBJ2-3; 7 nucleotides align to TRBD2. CDR1 is SGHVS and CDR2 is FQNEAQ in the germline V gene. CDR3 length: 18 amino acids. The V and J ends lost 4 bases and 2 bases, in that order; junction bases with no gene match: 15. CDR3 residues: CASSSRSFQRDHTDTQYF. CDR3 bases: TGTGCCAGCAGCTCGAGGAGCTTCCAGCGGGATCACACAGATACGCAGTATTTT.

Ten or more counts support this clonotype. The J gene is TRBJ2-3, the V gene TRBV28, with 7 bases aligning to TRBD1. This CDR3 contains 15 residues. CDR1 is MDHEN, CDR2 SYDVKM, per germline. Trimming removed 8 bases from V and 3 bases from J; junction bases left unmatched: 11. The CDR3 reads CASQGNRDSTDTQYF. CDR3 sequence (DNA): TGTGCCAGCCAAGGAAACCGGGACAGTACAGATACGCAGTATTTT.

This clonotype was picked up many times. The chain joins TRBV3-1 to TRBJ1-1; no definite D call. This CDR3 spans 11 amino acids. CDR1 and CDR2 from the germline V gene are LGHDT and YNNKEL (reference sequence). Trimming removed 3 bases at V and 7 bases at J, with 6 bases between. The CDR3 loop is CASSQAGEAFF. The CDR3 DNA is TGTGCCAGCAGCCAGGCTGGTGAAGCTTTCTTT.

This clonotype was detected ten times or more. V gene TRBV29-1 combines with J gene TRBJ2-7, with a tentative D call TRBD1 (6 bases). There are 13 residues in the CDR3. From germline, CDR1 is SQVTM and CDR2 ANQGSEA. V was trimmed by 7 bases and J by 0 bases, leaving 13 bases between them. CDR3 residues: CSARTANSYEQYF. CDR3 sequence (DNA): TGCAGCGCAAGGACAGCTAACTCCTACGAGCAGTACTTC.

The chain joins TRBV28 to TRBJ2-5, with 11 bases that match TRBD1. The CDR3 loop spans 16 amino acids. Germline CDR1 MDHEN, CDR2 SYDVKM. The trim removed 5 bases at V and 4 bases at J, leaving 9 bases unmatched. In DNA, the CDR3 is TGTGCCAGCAGTATCCGGACAGGGGGCGGAGTAGAGACCCAGTACTTC. The encoded protein is CASSIRTGGGVETQYF.

This clonotype has a count of ten or more. The chain uses TRBV18 and TRBJ2-2; tentatively, D is TRBD1 (6 bases). Trimming removed 2 bases at V and 2 bases at J, with 6 bases between. Germline CDR1 is KGHSH and CDR2 is LQKENI. This CDR3 contains 14 residues. CDR3 sequence (DNA): TGTGCCAGCTCACCAGGGGGCAACACCGGGGAGCTGTTTTTT. This codes for CASSPGGNTGELFF.

This clonotype showed up many times. This chain connects TRBV30 to TRBJ2-1; 12 bases map to TRBD2. The CDR3 length is 16 residues. V was pared by 4 bases and J by 8 bases, with 12 bases of the junction left unmatched. Germline CDR1 GTSNPN, CDR2 SVGIG (reference sequence). CDR3 nucleotide sequence: TGTGCCTGGACTAACGGACTAGCGGGGTTCGGGGATGAGCAGTTCTTC. It encodes CAWTNGLAGFGDEQFF. The full variable domain, in which reference TRBV30 and TRBJ2-1 provide the parts outside the CDR3, is SQTIHQWPATLVQPVGSPLSLECTVEGTSNPNLYWYRQAAGRGLQLLFYSVGIGQISSEVPQNLSASRPQDRQFILSSKKLLLSDSGFYLCAWTNGLAGFGDEQFFGPGTRLTVL.

The genes are TRBV27 and TRBJ2-3, with 15 bases that match TRBD2. Germline values: CDR1 MNHEY, CDR2 SMNVEV (reference sequence). This CDR3 has 18 amino acids. Trimming cost V 5 bases and J 6 bases; bases outside gene matches: 12. CDR3 in DNA: TGTGCCAGCAGTCAAGGACTAGCGGGAGGGCCCGCGAAGGATACGCAGTATTTT. It yields the protein CASSQGLAGGPAKDTQYF.

There are many counts of this clonotype. The chain joins TRBV28 to TRBJ2-5, with TRBD1 matching 9 bases. This CDR3 is built from 15 residues. Germline CDR1 reads MDHEN; CDR2 reads SYDVKM. Losses at the gene ends were 5 bases for V and 2 bases for J; bases not matched to a gene: 6. In DNA, the CDR3 is TGTGCCAGCAGTCCGGTGGACAGGGGACAAGAGACCCAGTACTTC. Its protein product is CASSPVDRGQETQYF.